A selection of T cell receptor beta chains follows, all from one sample in a study of blood T cells in healthy people across ages. TCRdb redid the calling of the 5' RACE reads with MiXCR, one entry per CDR3 protein. The table has more than 1,400,000 distinct CDR3 sequences, 40% to 50% seen once. Sequencing was done on a sample of blood. All receptors come from a young woman in good health. Both conserved end residues are part of each CDR3. The order of the fields is J gene, V gene, CDR3 protein.

>TRBJ2-6|TRBV3-1
CASSQYTGANVLTF
>TRBJ1-4|TRBV20-1
CSAELRLNEKLFF
>TRBJ2-4|TRBV5-4
CASSATDRGIQYF
>TRBJ1-2|TRBV12-3/TRBV12-4
CASSLHRTNYGYTF
>TRBJ1-2|TRBV3-1
CASSQDVVRDYGYTF
>TRBJ2-5|TRBV7-9
CASSSGQATGGTQYF
>NA|TRBV20-1
CSAQKMSGRDYEQYF
>TRBJ1-4|TRBV9
CASSVGGLDEKLFF
>TRBJ2-7|TRBV7-2
CASSPTIRAGQYF
>TRBJ1-2|TRBV29-1
CSATGKNNYGYTF
>TRBJ2-3|TRBV18
CASSQGGTGNTQYF
>TRBJ2-4|TRBV6-5
CASSDRGGKDIQYF
>TRBJ2-3|TRBV12-3/TRBV12-4
CASSLGGLAGGASTDTQYF
>TRBJ2-7|TRBV12-3/TRBV12-4
CASTDSDRAPYEQYF
>TRBJ1-1|TRBV20-1
CSARDWGKTNTEAFF
>TRBJ1-6|TRBV20-1
CTYTTRANNSPLHF
>TRBJ1-2|TRBV10-3
CAISGGENHGYTF
>TRBJ2-7|TRBV28
CASSFNSSYEQYF
>TRBJ2-5|TRBV30
CAWTLGQWETQYF
>TRBJ2-1|TRBV6-5
CASSYSISNEQFF